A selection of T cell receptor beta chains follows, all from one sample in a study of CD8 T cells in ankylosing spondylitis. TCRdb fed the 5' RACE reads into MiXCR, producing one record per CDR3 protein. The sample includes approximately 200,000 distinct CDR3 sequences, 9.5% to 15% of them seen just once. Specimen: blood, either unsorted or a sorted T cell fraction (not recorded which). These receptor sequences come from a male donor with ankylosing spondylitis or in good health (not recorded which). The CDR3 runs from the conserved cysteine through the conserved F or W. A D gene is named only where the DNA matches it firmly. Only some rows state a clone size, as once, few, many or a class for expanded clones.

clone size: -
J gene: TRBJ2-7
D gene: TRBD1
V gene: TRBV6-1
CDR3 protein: CASSGGQGFEQYF
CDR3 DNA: TGTGCCAGCAGTGGGGGACAGGGTTTCGAGCAGTACTTC

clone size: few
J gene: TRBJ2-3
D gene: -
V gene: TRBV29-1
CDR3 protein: CSVEGMEGRTDTQYF
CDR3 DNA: TGCAGCGTTGAAGGGATGGAAGGGCGCACAGATACGCAGTATTTT

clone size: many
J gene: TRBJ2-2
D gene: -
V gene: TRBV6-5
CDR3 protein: CASSYSSTGELFF
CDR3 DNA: TGTGCCAGCAGTTACAGCTCCACCGGGGAGCTGTTTTTT

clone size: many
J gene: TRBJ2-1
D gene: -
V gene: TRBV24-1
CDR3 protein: CATSGNGNNEQFF
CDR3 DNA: TGTGCCACCAGTGGAAACGGGAACAATGAGCAGTTCTTC

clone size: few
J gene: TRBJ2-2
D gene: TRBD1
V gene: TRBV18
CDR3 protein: CASSLDLRTGLTGELFF
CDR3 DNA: TGTGCCAGCTCACTCGACTTAAGGACAGGGCTGACCGGGGAGCTGTTTTTT

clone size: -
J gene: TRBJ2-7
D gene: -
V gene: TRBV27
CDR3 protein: CASSLAPRGGPAYEQYF
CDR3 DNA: TGTGCCAGCAGTTTAGCGCCCCGGGGTGGGCCCGCCTACGAGCAGTACTTC

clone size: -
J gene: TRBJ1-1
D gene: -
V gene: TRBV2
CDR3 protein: CASSVGTNTEAFF
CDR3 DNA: TGTGCCAGCAGTGTGGGCACGAACACTGAAGCTTTCTTT

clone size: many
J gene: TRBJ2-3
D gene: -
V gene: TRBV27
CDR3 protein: CASSLWGTDTQYF
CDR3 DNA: TGTGCCAGCAGTTTATGGGGGACAGATACGCAGTATTTT

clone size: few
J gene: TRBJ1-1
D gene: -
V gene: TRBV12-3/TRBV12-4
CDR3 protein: CASSLEGVQAFF
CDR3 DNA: TGTGCCAGCAGTTTAGAAGGTGTCCAAGCTTTCTTT

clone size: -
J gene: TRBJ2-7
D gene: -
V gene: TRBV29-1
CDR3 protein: CSVREGWSSTAYEQYF
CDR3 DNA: TGCAGCGTTCGGGAAGGGTGGTCGTCTACCGCCTACGAGCAGTACTTC

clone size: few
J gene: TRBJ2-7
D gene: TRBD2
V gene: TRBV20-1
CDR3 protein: CSARDIASGVSYEQYF
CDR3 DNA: TGCAGTGCTAGAGATATCGCTAGCGGGGTCTCCTACGAGCAGTACTTC

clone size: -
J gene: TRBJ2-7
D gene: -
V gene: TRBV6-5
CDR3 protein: CASSYATGPYEQYF
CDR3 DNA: TGTGCCAGCAGTTACGCGACGGGCCCCTACGAGCAGTACTTC

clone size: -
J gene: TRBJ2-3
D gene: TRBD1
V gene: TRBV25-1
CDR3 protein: CASSDLGQGAADTQYF
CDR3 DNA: TGTGCCAGCAGTGACCTGGGACAGGGGGCCGCAGATACGCAGTATTTT

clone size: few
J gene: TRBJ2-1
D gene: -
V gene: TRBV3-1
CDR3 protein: CASSLLRYNEQFF
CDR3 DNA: TGTGCCAGCAGCCTCCTTAGATACAATGAGCAGTTCTTC

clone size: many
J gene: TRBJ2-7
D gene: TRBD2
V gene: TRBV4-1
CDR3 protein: CASSQGGSGTYEQYF
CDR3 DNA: TGCGCCAGCAGCCAAGGGGGGAGCGGGACTTACGAGCAGTACTTC

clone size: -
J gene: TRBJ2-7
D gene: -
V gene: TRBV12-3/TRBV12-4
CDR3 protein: CASSLRDLQRSYEQYF
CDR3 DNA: TGTGCCAGCAGTTTAAGGGACCTCCAGCGCTCCTACGAGCAGTACTTC

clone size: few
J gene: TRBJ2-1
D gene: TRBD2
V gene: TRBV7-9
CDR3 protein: CASSLAPAGYNEQFF
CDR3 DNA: TGTGCCAGCAGCTTAGCGCCAGCGGGGTACAATGAGCAGTTCTTC

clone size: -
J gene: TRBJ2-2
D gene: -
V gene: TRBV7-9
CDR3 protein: CASSLKHTGELFF
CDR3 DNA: TGTGCCAGCAGTCTCAAGCACACCGGGGAGCTGTTTTTT

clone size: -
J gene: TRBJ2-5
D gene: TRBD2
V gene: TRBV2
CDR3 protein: CASSGSGGARETQYF
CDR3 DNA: TGTGCCAGCAGTGGTAGCGGGGGGGCCCGAGAGACCCAGTACTTC

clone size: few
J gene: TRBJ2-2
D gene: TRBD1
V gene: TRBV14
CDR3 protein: CASSRTGGGTGELFF
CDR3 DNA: TGTGCCAGCAGCCGGACAGGGGGGGGGACCGGGGAGCTGTTTTTT

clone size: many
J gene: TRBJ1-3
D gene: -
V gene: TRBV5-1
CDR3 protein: CASSPEGNTIYF
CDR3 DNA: TGCGCCAGCAGCCCGGAGGGAAACACCATATATTTT

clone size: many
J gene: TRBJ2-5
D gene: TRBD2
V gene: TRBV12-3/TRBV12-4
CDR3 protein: CASSLTSAGTQYF
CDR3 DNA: TGTGCCAGCAGTCTGACTAGCGCCGGGACCCAGTACTTC